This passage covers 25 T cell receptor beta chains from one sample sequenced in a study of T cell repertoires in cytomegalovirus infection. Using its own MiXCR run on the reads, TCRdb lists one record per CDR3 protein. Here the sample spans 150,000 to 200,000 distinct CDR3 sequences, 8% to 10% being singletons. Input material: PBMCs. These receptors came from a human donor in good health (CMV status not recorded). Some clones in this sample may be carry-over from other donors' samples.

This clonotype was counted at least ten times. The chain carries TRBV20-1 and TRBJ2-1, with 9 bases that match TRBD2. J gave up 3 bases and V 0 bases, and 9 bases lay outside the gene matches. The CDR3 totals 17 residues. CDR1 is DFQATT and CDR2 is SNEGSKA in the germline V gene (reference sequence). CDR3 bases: TGCAGTGCTAGAGATTGGTCGGCTAGCGGGATCTACAATGAGCAGTTCTTC. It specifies CSARDWSASGIYNEQFF.

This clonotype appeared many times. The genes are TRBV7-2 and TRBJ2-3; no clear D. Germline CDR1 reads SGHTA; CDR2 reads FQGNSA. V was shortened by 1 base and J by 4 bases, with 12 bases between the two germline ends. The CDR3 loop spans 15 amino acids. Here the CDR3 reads CASSLDPLAPDTQYF. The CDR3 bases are TGTGCCAGCAGCTTAGATCCCCTGGCGCCAGATACGCAGTATTTT.

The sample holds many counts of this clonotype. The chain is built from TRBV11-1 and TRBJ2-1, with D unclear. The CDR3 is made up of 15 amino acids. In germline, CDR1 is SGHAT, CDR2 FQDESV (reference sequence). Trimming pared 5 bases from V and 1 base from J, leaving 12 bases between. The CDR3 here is CASSPSRGSYNEQFF. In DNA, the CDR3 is TGTGCCAGCAGCCCCTCGCGAGGATCCTACAATGAGCAGTTCTTC.

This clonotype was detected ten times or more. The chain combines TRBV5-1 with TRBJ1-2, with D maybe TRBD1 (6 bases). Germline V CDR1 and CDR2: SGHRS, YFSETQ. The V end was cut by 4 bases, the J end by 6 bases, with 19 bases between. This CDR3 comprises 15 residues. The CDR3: CASSHRDTILDGYTF. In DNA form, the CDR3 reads TGCGCCAGCAGCCACCGGGACACCATTCTTGATGGCTACACCTTC. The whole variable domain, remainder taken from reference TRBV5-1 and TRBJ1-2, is KAGVTQTPRYLIKTRGQQVTLSCSPISGHRSVSWYQQTPGQGLQFLFEYFSETQRNKGNFPGRFSGRQFSNSRSEMNVSTLELGDSALYLCASSHRDTILDGYTFGSGTRLTVV.

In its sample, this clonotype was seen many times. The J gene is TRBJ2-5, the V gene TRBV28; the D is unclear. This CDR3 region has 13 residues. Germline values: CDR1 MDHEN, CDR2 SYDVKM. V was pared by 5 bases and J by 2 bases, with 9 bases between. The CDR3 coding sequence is TGTGCCAGCAGTAAACGGGCACAAGAGACCCAGTACTTC. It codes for CASSKRAQETQYF.

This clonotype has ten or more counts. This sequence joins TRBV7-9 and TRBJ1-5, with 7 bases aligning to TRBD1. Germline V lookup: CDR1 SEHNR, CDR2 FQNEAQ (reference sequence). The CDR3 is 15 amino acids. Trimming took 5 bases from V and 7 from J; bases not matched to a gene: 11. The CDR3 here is CASSPGDREEQPQHF. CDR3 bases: TGTGCCAGCAGCCCGGGCGACAGGGAGGAACAGCCCCAGCATTTT.

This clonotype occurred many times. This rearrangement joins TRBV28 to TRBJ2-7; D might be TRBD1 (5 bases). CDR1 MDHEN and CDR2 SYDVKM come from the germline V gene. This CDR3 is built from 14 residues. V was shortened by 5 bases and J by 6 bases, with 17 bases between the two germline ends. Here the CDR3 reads CASSPPGMTREQYF. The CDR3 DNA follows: TGTGCCAGCAGTCCTCCAGGGATGACACGCGAGCAGTACTTC.

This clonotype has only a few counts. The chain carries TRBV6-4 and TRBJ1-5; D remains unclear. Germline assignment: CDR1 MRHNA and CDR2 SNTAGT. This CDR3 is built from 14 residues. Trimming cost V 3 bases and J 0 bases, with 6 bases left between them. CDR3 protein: CASSERFSNQPQHF. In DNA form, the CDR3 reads TGTGCCAGCAGTGAAAGGTTTAGCAATCAGCCCCAGCATTTT.

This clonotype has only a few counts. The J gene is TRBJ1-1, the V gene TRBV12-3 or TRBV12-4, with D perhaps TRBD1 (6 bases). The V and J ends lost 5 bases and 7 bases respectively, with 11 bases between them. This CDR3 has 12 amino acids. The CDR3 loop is CASSKQGLEAFF. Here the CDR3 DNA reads TGTGCCAGCAGTAAACAGGGCCTTGAAGCTTTCTTT.

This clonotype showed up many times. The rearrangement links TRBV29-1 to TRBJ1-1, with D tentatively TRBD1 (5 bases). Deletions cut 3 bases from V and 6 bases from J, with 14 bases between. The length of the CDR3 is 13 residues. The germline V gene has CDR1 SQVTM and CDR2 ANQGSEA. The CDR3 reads CSVDSGVGAEAFF. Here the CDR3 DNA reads TGCAGCGTTGATTCGGGGGTAGGCGCTGAAGCTTTCTTT.

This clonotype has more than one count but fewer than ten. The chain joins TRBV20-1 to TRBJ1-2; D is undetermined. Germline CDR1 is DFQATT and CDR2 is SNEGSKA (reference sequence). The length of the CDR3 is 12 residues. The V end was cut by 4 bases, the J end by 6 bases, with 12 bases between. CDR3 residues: CSATDKPDGYTF. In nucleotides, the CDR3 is TGCAGTGCTACAGACAAACCAGATGGCTACACCTTC.

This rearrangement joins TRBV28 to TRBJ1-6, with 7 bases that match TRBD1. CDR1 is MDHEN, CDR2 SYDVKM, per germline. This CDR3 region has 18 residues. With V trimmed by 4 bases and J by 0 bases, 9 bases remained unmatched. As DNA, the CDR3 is TGTGCCAGCAGTTCTCCGGGACAGATGAGCTCCTATAATTCACCCCTCCACTTT. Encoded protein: CASSSPGQMSSYNSPLHF. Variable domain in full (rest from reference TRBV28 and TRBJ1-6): DVKVTQSSRYLVKRTGEKVFLECVQDMDHENMFWYRQDPGLGLRLIYFSYDVKMKEKGDIPEGYSVSREKKERFSLILESASTNQTSMYLCASSSPGQMSSYNSPLHFGNGTRLTVT.

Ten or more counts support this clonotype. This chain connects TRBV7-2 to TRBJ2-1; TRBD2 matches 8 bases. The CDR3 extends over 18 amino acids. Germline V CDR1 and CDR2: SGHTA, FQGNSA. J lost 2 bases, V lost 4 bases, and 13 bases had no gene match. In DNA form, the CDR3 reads TGTGCCAGCAGCTCCCCTTTGGCGCCAGCGGGGGCCTACAATGAGCAGTTCTTC. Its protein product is CASSSPLAPAGAYNEQFF. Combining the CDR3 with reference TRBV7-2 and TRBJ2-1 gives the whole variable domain GAGVSQSPSNKVTEKGKDVELRCDPISGHTALYWYRQSLGQGLEFLIYFQGNSAPDKSGLPSDRFSAERTGGSVSTLTIQRTQQEDSAVYLCASSSPLAPAGAYNEQFFGPGTRLTVL.

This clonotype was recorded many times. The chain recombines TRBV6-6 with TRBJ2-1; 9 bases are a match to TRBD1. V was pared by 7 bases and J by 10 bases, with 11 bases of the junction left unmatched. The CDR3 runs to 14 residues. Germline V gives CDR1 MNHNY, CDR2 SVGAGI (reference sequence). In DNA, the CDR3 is TGTGCCAGCAATCCGGACAGGGGATTACGCGAGCAGTTCTTC. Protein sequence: CASNPDRGLREQFF.

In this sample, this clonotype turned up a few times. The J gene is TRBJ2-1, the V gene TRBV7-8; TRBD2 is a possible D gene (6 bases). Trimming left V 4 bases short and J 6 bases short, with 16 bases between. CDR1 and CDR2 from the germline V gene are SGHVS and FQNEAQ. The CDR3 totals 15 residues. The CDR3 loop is CASSSGGPTFNEQFF. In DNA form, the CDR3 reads TGTGCCAGCAGCTCAGGAGGGCCTACGTTCAATGAGCAGTTCTTC.

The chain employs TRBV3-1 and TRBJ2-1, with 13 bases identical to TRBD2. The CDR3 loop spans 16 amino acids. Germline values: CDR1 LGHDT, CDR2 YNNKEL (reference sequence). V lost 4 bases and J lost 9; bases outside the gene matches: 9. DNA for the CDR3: TGTGCCAGCAGCCGTGGGACTAGCGGGGCTATCGGTGAGCAGTTCTTC. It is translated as CASSRGTSGAIGEQFF.

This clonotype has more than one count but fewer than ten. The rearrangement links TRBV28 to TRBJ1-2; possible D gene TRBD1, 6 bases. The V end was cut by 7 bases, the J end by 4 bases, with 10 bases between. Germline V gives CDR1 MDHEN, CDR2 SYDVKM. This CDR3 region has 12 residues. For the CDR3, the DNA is TGTGCCAGCACCTTGACAGGCTATGGCTACACCTTC. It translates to CASTLTGYGYTF.

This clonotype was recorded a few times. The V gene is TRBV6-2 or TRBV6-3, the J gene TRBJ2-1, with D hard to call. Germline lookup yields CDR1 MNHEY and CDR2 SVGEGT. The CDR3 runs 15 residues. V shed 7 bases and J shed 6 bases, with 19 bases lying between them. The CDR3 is CASTSRKAGVNEQFF. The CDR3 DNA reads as TGTGCCAGCACTTCCCGAAAAGCCGGCGTCAATGAGCAGTTCTTC.

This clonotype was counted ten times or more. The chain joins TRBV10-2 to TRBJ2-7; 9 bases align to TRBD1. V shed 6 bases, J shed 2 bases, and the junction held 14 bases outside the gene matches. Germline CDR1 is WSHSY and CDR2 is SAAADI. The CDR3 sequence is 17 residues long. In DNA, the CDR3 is TGCGCCAGCAGCGAAGGACAGGGGACCCCGACGGCCTACGAGCAGTACTTC. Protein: CASSEGQGTPTAYEQYF.

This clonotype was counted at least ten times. CDR3 protein: CSARNRGENIQYF. CDR3 DNA sequence: TGCAGTGCTAGGAACAGGGGGGAAAACATTCAGTACTTC. The chain has TRBV20-1 and TRBJ2-4; 8 bases fit TRBD1. V was clipped by 3 bases and J by 5 bases; unmatched bases: 3. The CDR3 is 13 amino acids. Germline-derived CDR1 and CDR2 are DFQATT and SNEGSKA (reference sequence).

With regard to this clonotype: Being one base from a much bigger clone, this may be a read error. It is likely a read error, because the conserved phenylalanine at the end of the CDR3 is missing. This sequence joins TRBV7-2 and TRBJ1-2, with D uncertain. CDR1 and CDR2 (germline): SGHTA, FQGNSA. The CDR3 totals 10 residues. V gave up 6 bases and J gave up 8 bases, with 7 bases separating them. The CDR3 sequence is CASRDEGYTC. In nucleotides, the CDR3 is TGTGCCAGCAGGGACGAAGGCTACACCTGC.

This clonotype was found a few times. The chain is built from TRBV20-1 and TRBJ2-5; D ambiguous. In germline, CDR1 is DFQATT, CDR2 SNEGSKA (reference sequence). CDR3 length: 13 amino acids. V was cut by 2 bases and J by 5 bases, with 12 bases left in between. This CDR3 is CSARYPYGETQYF. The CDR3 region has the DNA TGCAGTGCTAGATACCCGTATGGGGAGACCCAGTACTTC.

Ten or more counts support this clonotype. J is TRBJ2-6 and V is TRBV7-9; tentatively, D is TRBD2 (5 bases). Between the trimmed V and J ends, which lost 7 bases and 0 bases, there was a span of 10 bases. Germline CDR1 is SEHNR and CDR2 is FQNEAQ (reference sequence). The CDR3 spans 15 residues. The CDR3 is CASTRGDSGANVLTF. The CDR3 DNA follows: TGTGCCAGCACCCGGGGTGACTCTGGGGCCAACGTCCTGACTTTC.

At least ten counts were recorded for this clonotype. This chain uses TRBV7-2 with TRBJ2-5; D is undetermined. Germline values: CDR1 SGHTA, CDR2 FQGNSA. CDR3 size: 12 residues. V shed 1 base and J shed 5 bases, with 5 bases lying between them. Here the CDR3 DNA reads TGTGCCAGCAGCTTAGTCGACGAGACCCAGTACTTC. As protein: CASSLVDETQYF.

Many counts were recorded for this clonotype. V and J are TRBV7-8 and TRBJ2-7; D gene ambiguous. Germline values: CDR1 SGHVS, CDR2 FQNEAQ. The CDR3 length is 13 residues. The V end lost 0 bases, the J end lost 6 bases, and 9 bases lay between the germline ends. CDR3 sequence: CASSLARGGEQYF. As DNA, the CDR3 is TGTGCCAGCAGCTTAGCGCGTGGCGGCGAGCAGTACTTC.